This T cell receptor (beta chain) was recovered during a study of T cells in tuberculosis. Some clones are missing from TCRdb's copy, which holds only in-frame ones; the method was immunoSEQ multiplex PCR. The sample shows nearly 60,000 clones, 88% of them seen only once. Per germline, CDR1 SGHDT and CDR2 YYEEEE. V was trimmed by 3 bases and J by 2 bases, leaving 9 bases between them. The CDR3 is made up of 14 amino acids. Sorting used thawed, overnight-rested PBMC stained with anti-CD3, a viability dye and GMM-loaded CD1B tetramer. C32 glucose monomycolate from Rhodococcus equi was loaded onto the CD1B tetramers. CD14-expressing monocytes were removed from PBMC before cryopreservation and sorting.

This rearrangement joins TRBV5-6 to TRBJ1-5, with D perhaps matching TRBD1 (5 bases). This TCR was recovered from an adult woman with latent tuberculosis. The sample taken for sequencing was CD1b-GMM tetramer-negative cells sorted from PBMCs. The CDR3 loop is CASSSREGNQPQHF. The CDR3 DNA is TGTGCCAGCAGCTCCAGGGAGGGCAATCAGCCCCAGCATTTT. Together with reference TRBV5-6 and TRBJ1-5, the CDR3 gives the full variable domain: DAGVTQSPTHLIKTRGQQVTLRCSPKSGHDTVSWYQQALGQGPQFIFQYYEEEERQRGNFPDRFSGHQFPNYSSELNVNALLLGDSALYLCASSSREGNQPQHFGDGTRLSIL.